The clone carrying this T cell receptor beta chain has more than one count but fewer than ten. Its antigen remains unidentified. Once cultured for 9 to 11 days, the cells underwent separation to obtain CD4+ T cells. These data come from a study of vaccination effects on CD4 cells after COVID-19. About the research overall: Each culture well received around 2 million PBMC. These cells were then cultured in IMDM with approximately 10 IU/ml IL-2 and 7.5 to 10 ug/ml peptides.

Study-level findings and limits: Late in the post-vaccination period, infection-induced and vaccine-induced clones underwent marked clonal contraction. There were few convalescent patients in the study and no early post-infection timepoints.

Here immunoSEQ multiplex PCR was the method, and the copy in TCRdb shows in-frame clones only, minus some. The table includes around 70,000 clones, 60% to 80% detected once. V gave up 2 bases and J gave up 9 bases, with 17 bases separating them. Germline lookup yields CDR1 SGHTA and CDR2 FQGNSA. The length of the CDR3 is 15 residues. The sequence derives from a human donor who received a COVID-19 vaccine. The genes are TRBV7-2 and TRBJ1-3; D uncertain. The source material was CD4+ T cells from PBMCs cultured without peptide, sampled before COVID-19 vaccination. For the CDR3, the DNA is TGTGCCAGCAGCTTAAGACCTGCCCCGGCTACCACCATATATTTT. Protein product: CASSLRPAPATTIYF.